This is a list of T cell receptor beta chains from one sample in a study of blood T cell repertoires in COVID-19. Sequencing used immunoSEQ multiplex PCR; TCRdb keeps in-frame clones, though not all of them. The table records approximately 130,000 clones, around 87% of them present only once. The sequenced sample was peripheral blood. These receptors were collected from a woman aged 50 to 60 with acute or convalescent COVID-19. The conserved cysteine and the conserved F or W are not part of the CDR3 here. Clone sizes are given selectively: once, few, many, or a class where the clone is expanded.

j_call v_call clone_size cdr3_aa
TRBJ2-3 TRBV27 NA ASRRTGGTDTQY
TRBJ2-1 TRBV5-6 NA ASSLTAGGYNEQF
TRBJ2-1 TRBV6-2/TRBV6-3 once ASSYGSSGSHNEQF
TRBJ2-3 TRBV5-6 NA ASSLGHDTQY
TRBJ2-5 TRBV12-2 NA ASRLYRPVAGGETQY
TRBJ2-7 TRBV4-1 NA ASSQQGQPYEQY
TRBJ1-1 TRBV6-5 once ASSLTELNTEAF
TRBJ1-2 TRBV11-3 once ASSSRTGLFPPRDYT
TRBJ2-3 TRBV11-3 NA ASSQTPRFPDTQY
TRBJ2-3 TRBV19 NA ASSVYTSGAADTQY
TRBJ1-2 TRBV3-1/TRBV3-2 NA ASSHSQDGYT
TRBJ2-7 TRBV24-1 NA ATSGTSGGVDEQY
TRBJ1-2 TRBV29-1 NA SVGRDSNYGYT
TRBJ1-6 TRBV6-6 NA ASSYEGEGSPLH
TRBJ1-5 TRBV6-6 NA ASTHGDRREPQH
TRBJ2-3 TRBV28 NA ASSSGASTDTQY
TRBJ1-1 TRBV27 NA ASSLSGGRLDTEAF
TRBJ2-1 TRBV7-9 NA ASIPAISYNEQF
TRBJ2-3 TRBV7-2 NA ASSSGLALYSTDTQY
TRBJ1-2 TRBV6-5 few ATLAPGQEGGYT
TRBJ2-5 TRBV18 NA ASSLPSGPQETQY
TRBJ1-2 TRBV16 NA ASSPAPGSYGYT
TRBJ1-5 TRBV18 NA ASSTGQLPQH
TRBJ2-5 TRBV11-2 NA ASSLRTASRETQY
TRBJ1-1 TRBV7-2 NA ASSFGGTPEAF
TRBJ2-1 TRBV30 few AWSAGGGGSRQF
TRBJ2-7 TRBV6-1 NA ASSENRGYEQY
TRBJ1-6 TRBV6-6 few ASSPTEAYNSPLH
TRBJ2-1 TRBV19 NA ASSAGTGVDEQF
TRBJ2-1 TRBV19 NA ASSVTSENNEQF
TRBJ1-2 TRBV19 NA ASSITGSYGYT
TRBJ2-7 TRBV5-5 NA ASSLGALEQY
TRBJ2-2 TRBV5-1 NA ASKWGGGAGELF
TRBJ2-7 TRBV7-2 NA ASSPRGSGRYEQY
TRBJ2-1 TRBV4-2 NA ASSRPDGHLGGNEQF
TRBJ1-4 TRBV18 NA ASSPSPRGNNEKLF
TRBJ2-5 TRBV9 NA ASSVMGRGQETQY
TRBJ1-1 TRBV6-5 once ASSSRTGGAEAF